The clone carrying this T cell receptor beta chain has only one observation. Its antigen is undetermined. The PCR employed 60 Vbeta primers together with 13 Jbeta primers. The repertoire was sequenced with immunoSEQ multiplex PCR; TCRdb's copy has only in-frame clones and lacks some. The repertoire has approximately 120,000 clones, less than 80% of them found once; the top ten carry more than 3%. The sample is drawn from a study of cytomegalovirus exposure and HLA in healthy donors. In germline, CDR1 is ENHRY, CDR2 SYGVKD. The CDR3 runs 15 residues. The study, taken as a whole, reports: It is likely that the observed cluster of highly shared sequence variants was a sequencing artifact.

V gene TRBV10-3 combines with J gene TRBJ2-5; possible D gene TRBD1, 5 bases. The J call may be wrong; the DNA end is better matched by TRBJ2-7. The sample consisted of PBMCs. This clonotype originated in a woman aged 50 to 65 in good health and CMV-seronegative. This chain's CDR3 is CAISESDTSSYEQYF. The CDR3 DNA follows: TGTGCCATCAGTGAGTCGGACACGAGCTCCTACGAGCAGTACTTC.